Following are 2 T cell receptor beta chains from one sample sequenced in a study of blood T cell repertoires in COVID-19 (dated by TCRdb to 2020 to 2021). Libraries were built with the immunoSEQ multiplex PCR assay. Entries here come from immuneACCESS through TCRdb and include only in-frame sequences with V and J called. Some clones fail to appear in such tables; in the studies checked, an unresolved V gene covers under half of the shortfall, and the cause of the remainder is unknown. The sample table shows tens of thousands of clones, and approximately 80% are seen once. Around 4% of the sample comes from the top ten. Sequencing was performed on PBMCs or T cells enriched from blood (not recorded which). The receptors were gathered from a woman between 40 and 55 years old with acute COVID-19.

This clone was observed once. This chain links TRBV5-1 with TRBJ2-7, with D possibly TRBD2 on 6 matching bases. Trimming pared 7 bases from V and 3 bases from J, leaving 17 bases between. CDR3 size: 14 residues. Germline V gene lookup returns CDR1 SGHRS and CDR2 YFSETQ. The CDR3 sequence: CASGTSSSDYEQYF. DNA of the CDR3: TGCGCCAGCGGTACGTCTTCTAGCGACTACGAGCAGTACTTC.

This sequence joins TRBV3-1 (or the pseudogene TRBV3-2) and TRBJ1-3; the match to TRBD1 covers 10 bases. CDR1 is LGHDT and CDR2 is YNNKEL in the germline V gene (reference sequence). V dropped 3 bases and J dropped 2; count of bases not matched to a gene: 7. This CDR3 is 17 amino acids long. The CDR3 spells CASSQGQGRKTGNTIYF. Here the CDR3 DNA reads TGTGCCAGCAGCCAGGGACAGGGGCGTAAAACTGGAAACACCATATATTTT.